This T cell receptor beta chain appears in the sequencing data of a study of T cells in women clearing cervical HPV infection. Overall study context: No precancer developed; the control's incident HPV16 infection cleared within 12 months. Controls gave blood once infection was undetectable; cases at lesion identification.

V lost 4 bases, J lost 6 bases, and 5 bases stayed unmatched. The CDR3 has 14 amino acids. Per the germline V gene, CDR1 is SGHRS and CDR2 is YFSETQ. As for this clone: The CDR3 end is not reached by the read, which stops 3 residues before it; the germline J gene fills it in.

Average input was around 1,200 ng genomic DNA for immunoSEQ TCR beta CDR3 amplification. Using immunoSEQ multiplex PCR, the repertoire was profiled, and TCRdb retains in-frame clones only, with some absent. The sample totals 21,000 or so clones; its top ten clones hold around 22%. Sequencing was carried out using blood buffy coat. The chain recombines TRBV5-1 with TRBJ1-2; 11 positions match TRBD1. The origin of this receptor is a woman between 18 and 75 years old with a cervical HPV16 infection that either progressed to CIN3+ or cleared (not recorded which). The CDR3 loop is CASSPGQGAHGYTF. The CDR3 bases that were read are TGCGCCAGCAGCCCCGGACAGGGGGCGCATGGC.